This T cell receptor beta chain came from a study of siplizumab effects on memory and regulatory T cells (dated by TCRdb to the late 2010s). Context from the whole study: The study looked at the effect of siplizumab, an anti-CD2 antibody, on alloreactive T-cell subsets in allogeneic mixed lymphocyte reactions made from human PBMCs. Beyond this particular receptor, the publication reports: Compared with memory T cells, unstimulated naive T cells appeared more diverse, and naive cells seemed to make a substantial contribution to the alloresponse. About 80-96% of proliferating CD4+ or CD8+ clones could not be given a naive or memory phenotype. Among mappable alloreactive CD4+ clones, an average Treg-derived fraction of over 60% was observed with siplizumab, compared with 25% to 30% in control reactions. Because sequences at frequencies below about 10^-5 were poorly captured, only a minor fraction of alloreactive clones could be mapped back to unstimulated subsets. Siplizumab significantly reduced the cumulative frequency of alloreactive sequences traceable to unstimulated CD4+ memory T cells. Whether proliferating Tregs from siplizumab cultures actually had suppressive function was not functionally confirmed.

Points on this clone: Its antigen remains undetermined. Base qualities were left out, and no much larger clone turns up one base away.

TCRbeta CDR3 sequencing was performed on sorted unstimulated T cells and on proliferating T cells recovered from mixed lymphocyte reactions. Fresh whole blood from approximately ten HLA-typed healthy donors was used to isolate PBMCs. Libraries came from the immunoSEQ multiplex PCR assay. Each sample had 10^5 or so TCR templates assayed by the deep sequencing platform. Genomic DNA extracted from sorted T cells was the material used for TCRbeta CDR3 sequencing. Per the original workflow: Clonal analysis of TCRbeta CDR3 data was done in the R programming language. Comparing unstimulated samples against CFSE-low samples taken after the reaction was how alloreactive CD4+ and CD8+ clones were defined. Regulatory or non-regulatory origin of alloreactive CD4+ clones was assigned by matching sequences to the sorted unstimulated Treg and non-Treg repertoires. TCRdb carries this immuneACCESS record with in-frame sequences only. Its versions omit some clonotypes, under half of them owing to an unresolved V gene in the studies checked, with the rest unexplained. D and trimming were read from the DNA, whereas the V and J calls and clone size are those reported in that table. This sample lists over 85,000 clones; 80% to 95% were detected once. The ten largest clones take up 6.5% of the sample.

The source material was CD8+ T cells sorted from blood. This receptor was obtained from a human donor in good health.

The CDR3 corresponds to CASSIPGAGVDNEQFF. The nucleotide sequence is TGTGCCAGTAGTATCCCGGGAGCGGGAGTCGACAATGAGCAGTTCTTC. The sequence joins TRBV19 to TRBJ2-1; 8 nucleotides in the junction match TRBD2. The CDR3 measures 16 amino acids from cysteine to phenylalanine. The read is trimmed to its CDR3 DNA, 48 bases read in frame from base 1. Clipping removes 3 bases from V and 5 bases from J, with 9 as the unmatched junction base count. As encoded in the germline V gene (reference sequence), CDR1 is LNHDA while CDR2 is SQIVND.